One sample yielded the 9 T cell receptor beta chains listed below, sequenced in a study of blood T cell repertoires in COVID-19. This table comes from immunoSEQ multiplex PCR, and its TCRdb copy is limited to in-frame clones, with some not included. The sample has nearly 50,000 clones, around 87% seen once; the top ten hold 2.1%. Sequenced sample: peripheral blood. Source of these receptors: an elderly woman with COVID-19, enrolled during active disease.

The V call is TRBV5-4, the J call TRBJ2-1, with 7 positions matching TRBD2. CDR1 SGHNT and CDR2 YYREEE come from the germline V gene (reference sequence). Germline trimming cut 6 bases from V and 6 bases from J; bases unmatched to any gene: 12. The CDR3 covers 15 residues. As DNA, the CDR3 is TGTGCCAGCACCCTTGGGGCGGGAGTTCCCAATGAGCAGTTCTTC. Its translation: CASTLGAGVPNEQFF.

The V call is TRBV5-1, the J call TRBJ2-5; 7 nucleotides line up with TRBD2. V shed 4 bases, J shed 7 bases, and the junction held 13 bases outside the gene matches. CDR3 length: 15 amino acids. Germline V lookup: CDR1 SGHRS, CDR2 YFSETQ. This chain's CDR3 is CASSQGLPFGGTQYF. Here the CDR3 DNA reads TGCGCCAGCAGCCAGGGACTACCATTTGGGGGGACCCAGTACTTC.

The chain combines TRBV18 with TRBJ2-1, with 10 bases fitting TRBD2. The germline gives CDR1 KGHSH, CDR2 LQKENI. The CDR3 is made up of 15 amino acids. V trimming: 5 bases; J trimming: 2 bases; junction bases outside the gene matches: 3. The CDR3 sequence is CASSIAGGAYNEQFF. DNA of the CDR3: TGTGCCAGCTCAATAGCGGGGGGCGCCTACAATGAGCAGTTCTTC. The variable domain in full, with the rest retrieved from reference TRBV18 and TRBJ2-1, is NAGVMQNPRHLVRRRGQEARLRCSPMKGHSHVYWYRQLPEEGLKFMVYLQKENIIDESGMPKERFSAEFPKEGPSILRIQQVVRGDSAAYFCASSIAGGAYNEQFFGPGTRLTVL.

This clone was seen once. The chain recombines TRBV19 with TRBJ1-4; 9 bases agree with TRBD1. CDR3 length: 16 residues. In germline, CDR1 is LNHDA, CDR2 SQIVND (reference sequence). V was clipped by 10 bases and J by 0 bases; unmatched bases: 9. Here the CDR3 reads CATRGTGTSTNEKLFF. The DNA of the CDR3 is TGTGCCACCCGAGGGACAGGGACTTCAACTAATGAAAAACTGTTTTTT. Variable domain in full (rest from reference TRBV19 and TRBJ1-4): DGGITQSPKYLFRKEGQNVTLSCEQNLNHDAMYWYRQDPGQGLRLIYYSQIVNDFQKGDIAEGYSVSREKKESFPLTVTSAQKNPTAFYLCATRGTGTSTNEKLFFGSGTQLSVL.

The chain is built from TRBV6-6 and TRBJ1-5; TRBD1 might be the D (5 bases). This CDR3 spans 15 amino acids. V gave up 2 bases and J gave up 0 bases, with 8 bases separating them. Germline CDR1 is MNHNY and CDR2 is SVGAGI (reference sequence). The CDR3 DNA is TGTGCCAGCAGTTACGGCAGGGATAGCAATCAGCCCCAGCATTTT. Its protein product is CASSYGRDSNQPQHF.

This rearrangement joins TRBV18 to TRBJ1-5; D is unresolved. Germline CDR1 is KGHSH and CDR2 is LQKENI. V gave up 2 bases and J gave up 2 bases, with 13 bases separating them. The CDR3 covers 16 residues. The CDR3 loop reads CASSPETWYGNQPQHF. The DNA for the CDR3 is TGTGCCAGCTCACCAGAGACTTGGTACGGCAATCAGCCCCAGCATTTT.

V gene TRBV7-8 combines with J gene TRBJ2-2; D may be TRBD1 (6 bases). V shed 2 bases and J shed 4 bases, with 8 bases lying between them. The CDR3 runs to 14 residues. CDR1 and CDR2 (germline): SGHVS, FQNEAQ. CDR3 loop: CASSLLGATGELFF. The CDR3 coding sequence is TGTGCCAGCAGCTTATTGGGGGCCACCGGGGAGCTGTTTTTT.

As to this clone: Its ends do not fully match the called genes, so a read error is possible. Written as DNA, the CDR3 is TGTGCCAGCAGTTTAGCAGGGGTCACTGAAGCTTTCTTT. Encoded protein: CASSLAGVTEAFF. This chain links TRBV7-8 with TRBJ1-1; TRBD1 is a possible D gene (6 bases). Germline lookup yields CDR1 SGHVS and CDR2 FQNEAQ. This CDR3 is built from 13 residues.

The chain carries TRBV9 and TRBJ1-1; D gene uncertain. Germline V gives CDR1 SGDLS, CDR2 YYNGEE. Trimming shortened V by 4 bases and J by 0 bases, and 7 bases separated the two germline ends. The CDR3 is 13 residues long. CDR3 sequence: CASSPVVNTEAFF. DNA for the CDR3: TGTGCCAGCAGCCCGGTAGTGAACACTGAAGCTTTCTTT.